This TCR beta chain emerged from a study of blood T cell repertoires in COVID-19. The CDR3 is 13 residues long. V was clipped by 4 bases and J by 3 bases, with 7 bases between them. CDR1 SGHRS and CDR2 YFSETQ come from the germline V gene. The method was immunoSEQ multiplex PCR; TCRdb's version includes in-frame clones alone and lacks a portion of them. The repertoire has about 200,000 clones, approximately 82% of them found once; the top ten carry less than 15%. Sequencing was carried out using peripheral blood. This TCR derives from a human donor in a cohort sampled during active COVID-19. This chain uses TRBV5-1 with TRBJ2-2; D might be TRBD2 (5 bases). DNA for the CDR3: TGCGCCAGCAGCCCCGGGGACACCGGGGAGCTGTTTTTT. It codes for CASSPGDTGELFF.